What follows describes a single TCR beta chain. Seattle's enrolled individuals joined amid active infection and were then monitored longitudinally. This entry is derived from a study of blood T cell repertoires in COVID-19. Study-level background: Acute and convalescent COVID-19 samples came from the United States, Italy and Spain. PBMCs, B-cell-depleted T cells, or T cells provided the cDNA or gDNA that made up the material.

CDR1 is LGHDT and CDR2 is YNNKEL in the germline V gene (reference sequence). Trimming took 4 bases from V and 5 from J; bases not matched to a gene: 7. The CDR3 is 14 residues long. Authors' methods: Reference gene primer amplification yielded estimated nucleated cell counts. The repertoire was sequenced with immunoSEQ multiplex PCR; TCRdb's copy has only in-frame clones and lacks some. V, J and clone size were drawn from that table, and D and trimming were deduced from the DNA. Of some 400,000 clones listed, around 87% were seen once; the top ten hold 2.3%. The sequencing sample was made of peripheral blood. The clonotype originates from a woman in her sixties with COVID-19, enrolled during active disease. This chain uses TRBV3-1 (or the pseudogene TRBV3-2) with TRBJ1-1, with 7 bases aligning to TRBD1. The CDR3, as DNA: TGTGCCAGCAGCCTGACAGGGAGGTGGACTGAAGCTTTCTTT. This gives the protein CASSLTGRWTEAFF.